The rows below give T cell receptor beta chains drawn from one sample of a study of blood T cell repertoires in COVID-19. Data came from immunoSEQ multiplex PCR; TCRdb stores just in-frame clones and leaves some out. The sample includes about 350,000 clones, almost 90% seen only once; the top ten take about 0.94%. Material: PBMCs or T cells enriched from blood (not recorded which). The receptors were sampled from a woman between 25 and 40 years old who had been exposed to COVID-19. The CDR3 runs from the conserved cysteine through the conserved F or W. Fields, in order: CDR3 protein, V gene, J gene, clone size, CDR3 length. Clone size is shown for a subset of rows, as once, few, many or a class of expanded clone.

CASLRTGDYNSPLHF	TRBV2	TRBJ1-6	-	15
CASSQVGGGVSPDTQYF	TRBV3-1/TRBV3-2	TRBJ2-3	-	17
CASSAMLAGEGSYNEQFF	TRBV9	TRBJ2-1	-	18
CASSPRWGGETQYF	TRBV11-1	TRBJ2-5	-	14
CASRAVTASNQPQHF	TRBV6-5	TRBJ1-5	-	15
CSGRRDYEQYF	TRBV29-1	TRBJ2-7	-	11
CASSTRQGATEAFF	TRBV7-3	TRBJ1-1	-	14
CASSLDSTGFGEKLFF	TRBV5-1	TRBJ1-4	-	16
CASGIAGGAYNEQFF	TRBV12-5	TRBJ2-1	-	15
CASSHSGSPYNEQFF	TRBV7-8	TRBJ2-1	few	15
CASSVGQISYEQYF	TRBV9	TRBJ2-7	-	14
CATSDRLAGGYDTQYF	TRBV24-1	TRBJ2-3	-	16
CASSLVGAGELFF	TRBV7-2	TRBJ2-2	few	13
CASQIRAGAYEQYF	TRBV5-1	TRBJ2-7	-	14
CASSLRIGTTRTGELFF	TRBV7-2	TRBJ2-2	few	17